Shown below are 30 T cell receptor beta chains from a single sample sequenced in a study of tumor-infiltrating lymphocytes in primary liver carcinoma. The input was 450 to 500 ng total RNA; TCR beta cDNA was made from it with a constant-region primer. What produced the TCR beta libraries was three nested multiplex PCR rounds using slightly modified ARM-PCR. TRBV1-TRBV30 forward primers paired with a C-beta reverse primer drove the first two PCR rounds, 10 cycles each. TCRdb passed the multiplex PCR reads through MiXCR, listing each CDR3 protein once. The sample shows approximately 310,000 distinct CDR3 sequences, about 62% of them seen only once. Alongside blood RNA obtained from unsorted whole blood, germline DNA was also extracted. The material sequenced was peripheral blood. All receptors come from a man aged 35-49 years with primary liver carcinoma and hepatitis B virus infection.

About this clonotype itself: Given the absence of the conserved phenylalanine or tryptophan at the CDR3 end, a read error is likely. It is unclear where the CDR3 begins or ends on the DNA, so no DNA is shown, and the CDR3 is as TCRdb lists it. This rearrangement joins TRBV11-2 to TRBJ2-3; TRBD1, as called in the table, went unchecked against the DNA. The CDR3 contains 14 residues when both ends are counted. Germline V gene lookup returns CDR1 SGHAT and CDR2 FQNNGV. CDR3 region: CASSFRTVTDTHYY.

The CDR3 protein is CASSLAGLGGNTIYF. The CDR3 DNA reads TGCGCCAGCAGCTTGGCTGGGCTTGGTGGAAACACCATATATTTT. The chain combines TRBV5-1 with TRBJ1-3; D gene ambiguous. Trimming took 0 bases from V and 3 from J, leaving 10 bases between them. Germline V lookup: CDR1 SGHRS, CDR2 YFSETQ. This CDR3 spans 15 amino acids.

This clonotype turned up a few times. Written as DNA, the CDR3 is TGTGCCAGCAGCCAAGATATTGGATCCTACGAGCAGTACTTC. Amino acids: CASSQDIGSYEQYF. The genes are TRBV4-2 and TRBJ2-7; D is undetermined. Germline loops: CDR1 LGHNA, CDR2 YNFKEQ. This CDR3 is 14 amino acids long. V lost 0 bases to trimming and J lost 1 base, with 7 bases between them.

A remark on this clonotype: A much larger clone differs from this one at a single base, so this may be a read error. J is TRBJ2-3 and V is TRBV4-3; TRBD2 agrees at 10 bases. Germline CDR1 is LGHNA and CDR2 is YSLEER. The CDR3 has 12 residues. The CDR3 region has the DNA TGCGCCAACAGCCCGGTAGCGGGGGGGCAGTATTTT. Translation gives CANSPVAGGQYF.

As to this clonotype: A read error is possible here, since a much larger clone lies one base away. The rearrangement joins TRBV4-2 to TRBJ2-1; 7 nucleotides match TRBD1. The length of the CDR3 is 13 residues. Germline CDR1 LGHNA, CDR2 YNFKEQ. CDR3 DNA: TGTGCCAGCAGCCACGATCTTGGGACAGCCTGTGTCTTC. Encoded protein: CASSHDLGTACVF.

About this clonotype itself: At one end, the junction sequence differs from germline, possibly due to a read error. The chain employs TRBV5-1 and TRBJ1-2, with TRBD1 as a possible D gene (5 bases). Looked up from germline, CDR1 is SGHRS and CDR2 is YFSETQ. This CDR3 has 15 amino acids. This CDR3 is CASNLEASGRRGYTF. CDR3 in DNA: TGCGCCAGCAACTTGGAAGCATCAGGGAGAAGGGGCTACACCTTC.

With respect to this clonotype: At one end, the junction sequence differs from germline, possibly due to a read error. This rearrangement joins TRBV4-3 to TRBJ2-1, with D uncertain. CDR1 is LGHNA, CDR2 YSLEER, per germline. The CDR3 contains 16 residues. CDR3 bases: TGCGCTAGCAGCCAAGATCCCTACTCAGAATACAGTGAGCAGTTCTTC. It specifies CASSQDPYSEYSEQFF.

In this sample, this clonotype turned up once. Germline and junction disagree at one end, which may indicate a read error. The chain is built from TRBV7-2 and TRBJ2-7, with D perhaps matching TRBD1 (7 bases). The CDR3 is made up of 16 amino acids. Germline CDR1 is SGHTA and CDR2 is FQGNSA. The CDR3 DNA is TGTGCCAGCAACTTAGGGGGACAGACTAGAGCCTACGAGCAGTACTTC. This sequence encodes CASNLGGQTRAYEQYF.

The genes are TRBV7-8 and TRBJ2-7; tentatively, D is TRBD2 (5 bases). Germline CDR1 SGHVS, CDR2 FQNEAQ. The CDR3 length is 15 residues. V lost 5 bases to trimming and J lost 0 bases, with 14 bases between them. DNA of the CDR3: TGTGCCAGCAGCAAATCGGGCGGAGGCTCCTACGAGCAGTACTTC. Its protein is CASSKSGGGSYEQYF.

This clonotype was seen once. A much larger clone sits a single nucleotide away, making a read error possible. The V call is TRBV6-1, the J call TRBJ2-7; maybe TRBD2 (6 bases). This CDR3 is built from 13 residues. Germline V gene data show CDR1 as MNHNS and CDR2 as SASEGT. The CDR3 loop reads CPSRLAERYEQYF. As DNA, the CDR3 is TGTCCCAGCAGGTTAGCGGAGCGCTACGAGCAGTACTTC.

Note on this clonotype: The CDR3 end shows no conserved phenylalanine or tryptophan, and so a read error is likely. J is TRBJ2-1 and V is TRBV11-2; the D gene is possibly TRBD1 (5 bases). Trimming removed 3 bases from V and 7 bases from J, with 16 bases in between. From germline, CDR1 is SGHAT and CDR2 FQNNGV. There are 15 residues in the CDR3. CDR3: CASSLGLEKGNEQFL. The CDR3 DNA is TGTGCCAGCAGCTTGGGGCTGGAAAAGGGAAATGAGCAGTTCCTC.

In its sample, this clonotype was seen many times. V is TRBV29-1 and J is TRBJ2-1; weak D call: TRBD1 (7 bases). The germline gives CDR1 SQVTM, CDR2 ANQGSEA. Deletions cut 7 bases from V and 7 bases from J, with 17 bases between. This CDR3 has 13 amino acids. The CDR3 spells CSAPDRAGNEQFF. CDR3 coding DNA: TGCAGCGCCCCCGACAGGGCGGGAAATGAGCAGTTCTTC.

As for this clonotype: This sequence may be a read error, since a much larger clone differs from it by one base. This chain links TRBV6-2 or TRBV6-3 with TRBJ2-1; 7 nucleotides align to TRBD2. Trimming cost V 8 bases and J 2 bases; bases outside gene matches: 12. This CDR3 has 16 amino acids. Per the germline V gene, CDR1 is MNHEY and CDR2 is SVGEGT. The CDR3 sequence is CASGRLGAGAYNEQFF. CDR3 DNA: TGTGCCAGCGGTCGACTAGGGGCGGGGGCCTACAATGAGCAGTTCTTC.

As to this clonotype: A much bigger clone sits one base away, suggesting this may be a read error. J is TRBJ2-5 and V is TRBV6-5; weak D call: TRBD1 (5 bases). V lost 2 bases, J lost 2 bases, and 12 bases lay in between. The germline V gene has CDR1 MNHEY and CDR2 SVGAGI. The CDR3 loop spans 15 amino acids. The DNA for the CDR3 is TGTGCCAGCAGTTACAGTGACAGCGCTCAAGAGACCCAGTACTTC. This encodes CASSYSDSAQETQYF.

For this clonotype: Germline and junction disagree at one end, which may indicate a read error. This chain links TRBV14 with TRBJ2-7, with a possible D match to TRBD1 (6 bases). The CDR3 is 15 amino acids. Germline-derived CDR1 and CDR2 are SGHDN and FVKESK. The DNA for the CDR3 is TGTGCCAGCGGCCATTTAGGACAGAGTACCAACGAGCAGTACTTC. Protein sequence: CASGHLGQSTNEQYF.

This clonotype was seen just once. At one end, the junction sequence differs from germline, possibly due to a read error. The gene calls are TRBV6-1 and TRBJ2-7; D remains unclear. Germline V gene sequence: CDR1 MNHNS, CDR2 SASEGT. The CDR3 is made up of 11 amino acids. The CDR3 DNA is TGTGCCATCAGTGACGCCTACGAGCAGTACTTC. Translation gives CAISDAYEQYF.

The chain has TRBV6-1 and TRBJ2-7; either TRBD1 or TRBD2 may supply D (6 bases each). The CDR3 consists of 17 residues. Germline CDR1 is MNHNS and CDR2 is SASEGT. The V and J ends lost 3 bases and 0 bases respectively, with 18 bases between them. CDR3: CASSDPLRGAGSYEQYF. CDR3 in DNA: TGTGCCAGCAGTGACCCTCTAAGGGGGGCAGGCTCCTACGAGCAGTACTTC.

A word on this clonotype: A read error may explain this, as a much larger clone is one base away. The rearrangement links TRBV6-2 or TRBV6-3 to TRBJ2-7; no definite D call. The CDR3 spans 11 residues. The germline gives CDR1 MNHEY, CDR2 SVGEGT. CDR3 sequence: CASEGSYDQYF. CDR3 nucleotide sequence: TGTGCCAGCGAAGGGTCCTACGACCAGTACTTC.

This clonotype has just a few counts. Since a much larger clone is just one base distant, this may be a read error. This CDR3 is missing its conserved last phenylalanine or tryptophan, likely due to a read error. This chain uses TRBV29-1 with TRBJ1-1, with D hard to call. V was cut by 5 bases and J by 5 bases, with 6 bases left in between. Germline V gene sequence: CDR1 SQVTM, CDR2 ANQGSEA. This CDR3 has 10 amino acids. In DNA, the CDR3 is TGCAGCGTTACGATGACTGAAGCTTTCCTT. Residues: CSVTMTEAFL.

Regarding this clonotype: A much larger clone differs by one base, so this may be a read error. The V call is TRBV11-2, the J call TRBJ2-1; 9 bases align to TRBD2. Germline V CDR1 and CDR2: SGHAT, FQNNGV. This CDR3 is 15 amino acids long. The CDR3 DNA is TGTGTCAGCAGCTTAGGTCTAGCGGGAAGGAATGAGCAGTTCTTC. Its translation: CVSSLGLAGRNEQFF.

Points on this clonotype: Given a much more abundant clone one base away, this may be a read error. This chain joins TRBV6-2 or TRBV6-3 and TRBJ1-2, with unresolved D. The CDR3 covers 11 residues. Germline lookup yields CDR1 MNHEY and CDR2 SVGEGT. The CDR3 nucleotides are TGTACCACCTCAGACGTAGGAACCTACACCTTC. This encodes CTTSDVGTYTF.

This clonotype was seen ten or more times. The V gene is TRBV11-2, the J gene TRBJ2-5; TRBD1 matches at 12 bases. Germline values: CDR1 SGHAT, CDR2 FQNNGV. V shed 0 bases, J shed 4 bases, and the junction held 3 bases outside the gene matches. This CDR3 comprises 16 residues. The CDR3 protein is CASSLDGTGGGETQYF. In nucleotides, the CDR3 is TGTGCCAGCAGCTTAGACGGGACAGGGGGCGGAGAGACCCAGTACTTC.

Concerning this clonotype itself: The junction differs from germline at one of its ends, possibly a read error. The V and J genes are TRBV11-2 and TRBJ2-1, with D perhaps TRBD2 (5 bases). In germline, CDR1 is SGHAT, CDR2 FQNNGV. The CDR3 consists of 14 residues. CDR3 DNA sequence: TGTGCCAGCAGCTTACTATGGACTGGCAATGAGCTGTTCTTC. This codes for CASSLLWTGNELFF. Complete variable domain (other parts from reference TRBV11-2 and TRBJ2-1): EAGVAQSPRYKIIEKRQSVAFWCNPISGHATLYWYQQILGQGPKLLIQFQNNGVVDDSQLPKDRFSAERLKGVDSTLKIQPAKLEDSAVYLCASSLLWTGNELFFGPGTRLTVL.

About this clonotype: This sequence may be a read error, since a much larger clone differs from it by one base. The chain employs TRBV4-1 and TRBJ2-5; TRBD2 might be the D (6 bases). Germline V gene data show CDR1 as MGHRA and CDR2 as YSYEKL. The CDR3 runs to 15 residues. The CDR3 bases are TGCGCCAGCAGCCAAGATGGGACTTCCCAAGGGACCCAGTACTTC. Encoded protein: CASSQDGTSQGTQYF.

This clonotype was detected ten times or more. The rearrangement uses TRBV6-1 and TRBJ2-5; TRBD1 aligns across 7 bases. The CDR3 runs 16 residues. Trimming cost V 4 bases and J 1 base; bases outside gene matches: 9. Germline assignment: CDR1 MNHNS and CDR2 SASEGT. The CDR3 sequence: CASSVAAGQAQETQYF. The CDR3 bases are TGTGCCAGCAGTGTGGCGGCTGGACAGGCCCAAGAGACCCAGTACTTC.

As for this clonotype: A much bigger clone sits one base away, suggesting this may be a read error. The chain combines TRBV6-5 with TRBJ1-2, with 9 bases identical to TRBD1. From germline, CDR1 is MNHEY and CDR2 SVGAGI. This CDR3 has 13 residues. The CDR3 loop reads CASSRDRAYGHTF. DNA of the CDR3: TGTGCCAGCAGTCGGGACAGGGCTTATGGCCACACCTTC.

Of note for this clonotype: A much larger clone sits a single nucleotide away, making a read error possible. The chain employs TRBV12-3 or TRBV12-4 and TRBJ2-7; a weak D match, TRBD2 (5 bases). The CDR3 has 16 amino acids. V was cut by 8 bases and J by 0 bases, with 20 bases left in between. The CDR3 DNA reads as TGTGCCAGCGGGTTGGGGTCTAGCAGAAGCTCCTACGAGCAGTACTTC. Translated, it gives CASGLGSSRSSYEQYF.

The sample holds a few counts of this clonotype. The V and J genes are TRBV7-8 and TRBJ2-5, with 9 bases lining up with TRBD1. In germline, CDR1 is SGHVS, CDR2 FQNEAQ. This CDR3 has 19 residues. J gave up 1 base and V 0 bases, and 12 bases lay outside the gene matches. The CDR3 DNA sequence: TGTGCCAGCAGCTTAGCCGCGGGGACAGGGCTCGCCCTCCAAGAGACCCAGTACTTC. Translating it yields CASSLAAGTGLALQETQYF.

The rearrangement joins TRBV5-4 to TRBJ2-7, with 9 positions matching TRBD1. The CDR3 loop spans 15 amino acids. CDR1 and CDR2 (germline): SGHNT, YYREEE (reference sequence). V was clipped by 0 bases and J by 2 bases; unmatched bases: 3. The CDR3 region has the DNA TGTGCCAGCAGCTTGGGGACAGGGGATACCTACGAGCAGTACTTC. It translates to CASSLGTGDTYEQYF.

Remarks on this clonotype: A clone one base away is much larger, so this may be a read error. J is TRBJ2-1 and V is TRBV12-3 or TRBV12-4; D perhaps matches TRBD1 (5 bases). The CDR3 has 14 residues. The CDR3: CTSSRGQVYNEQFF. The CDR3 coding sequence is TGTACCAGCAGTCGAGGACAAGTGTACAATGAGCAGTTCTTC.